This paragraph reports one TCR beta chain. Its target is not known. The germline V gene encodes CDR1 PRHDT and CDR2 FYEKMQ (reference sequence). This CDR3 comprises 14 residues. V gave up 5 bases and J gave up 5 bases, with 13 bases separating them. The primer mix had 60 Vbeta and 13 Jbeta primers. Using immunoSEQ multiplex PCR, the repertoire was profiled, and TCRdb retains in-frame clones only, with some absent. The table includes about 160,000 clones, approximately 81% detected once. The data were obtained in a study of cytomegalovirus exposure and HLA in healthy donors. Overall study results and limits: When the data were analyzed later, several of the most significant clusters appeared to be linked to common viral pathogens. Prior analysis indicated that the majority of TCR beta V segments exhibited productivity approximately 90% or approximately 30% of the time.

Input material: PBMCs. V gene TRBV13 combines with J gene TRBJ2-1, with D possibly matching TRBD2 (5 bases). This clonotype was sampled from a boy younger than 10 in good health and CMV-seronegative. The CDR3 nucleotides are TGTGCCAGCAGCCAAAGCGGATATCACAATGAGCAGTTCTTC. It codes for CASSQSGYHNEQFF.